This TCR beta chain was sequenced in a study of blood T cell repertoires in COVID-19. Study as a whole: From T cells, B-cell-depleted T cells, or PBMCs came the material, which was cDNA or gDNA.

The CDR3 has 15 amino acids. CDR1 and CDR2 from the germline V gene are SGHVS and FQNEAQ. V was trimmed by 4 bases and J by 1 base, leaving 11 bases between them. Authors' processing steps: Using reference gene primer amplification, nucleated cell counts were estimated. Assay used: immunoSEQ multiplex PCR; TCRdb lists only in-frame clones, some missing. Clone size and V and J calls were adopted from that table, with D and trimming inferred from the DNA. The sample yields about 240,000 clones, about 90% seen once. Participants' reported clinical history set cohort assignment. The chain employs TRBV7-8 and TRBJ2-1, with D possibly matching TRBD2 (6 bases). The receptor comes from a woman aged 40 to 50 with acute COVID-19. The sample comprised PBMCs or T cells enriched from blood (not recorded which). The CDR3 sequence: CASSSLAGSYNEQFF. CDR3 bases: TGTGCCAGCAGCTCACTAGCTGGGTCCTACAATGAGCAGTTCTTC.